This T cell receptor (beta chain) was documented in a study of cytomegalovirus exposure and HLA in healthy donors. General observations from the study: The study carried out a later analysis of TCR beta sequences. It associated some 18,000 of them with specific HLA alleles at a false discovery rate of 0.05. Researchers left out some V segments, among them TRBV6-2 and TRBV6-3, as indistinguishable.

Trimming took off 2 bases at V and 6 bases at J, with 13 bases between the two ends. Per germline, CDR1 MNHEY and CDR2 SMNVEV (reference sequence). The CDR3 has 15 residues. PCR amplification relied on 60 Vbeta primers (plus 13 Jbeta primers). Produced via immunoSEQ multiplex PCR; TCRdb's table is partial and in-frame only. The sample consists of 200,000 to 300,000 clones, 78% of them appearing once. Remarks on this clone: Antigen unknown.

The source of this sequence is a boy aged 10-17 years in good health and CMV-seronegative. The rearrangement joins TRBV27 to TRBJ2-2; tentative D call: TRBD1 (5 bases). Sequences were obtained from PBMCs. CDR3 loop: CASSLVQGIPGELFF. The CDR3 nucleotides are TGTGCCAGCAGTTTAGTCCAGGGTATCCCCGGGGAGCTGTTTTTT.